This T cell receptor beta chain was recovered during a study of T cells of healthy individuals. TCRdb analysed the 5' RACE reads with MiXCR anew, one entry per CDR3 protein. The sample shows about 96,000 distinct CDR3 sequences, about 16% of them seen only once. A few counts support this clonotype. This CDR3 comprises 15 residues. The germline CDR1 and CDR2 sequences are MNHNS and SASEGT. The V end was cut by 6 bases, the J end by 5 bases, with 19 bases between. This TCR was sampled from a human donor in good health. The chain combines TRBV6-1 with TRBJ2-5; no firm D call. CDR3 protein: CASSLSKLVPETQYF. Here the CDR3 DNA reads TGTGCCAGCAGCCTGTCGAAGCTAGTCCCCGAGACCCAGTACTTC.